The rows below give T cell receptor beta chains drawn from one sample of a study of response to subunit inactivated influenza vaccine. From the RT-PCR reads, TCRdb called clonotypes with MiXCR, one entry per CDR3 protein. The data hold more than 450,000 distinct CDR3 sequences, with 11% observed a single time. These sequences were also reported in another study, on T cells expressing NK-cell markers.

The source material was PBMCs from blood, sampled on the day of vaccination. Source of these receptors: a man aged 45-60 years who received an inactivated influenza vaccine. CDR3s include the opening cysteine and the closing phenylalanine or tryptophan. A D gene is named only where the DNA matches it firmly.

>TRBJ1-2|TRBV6-1|TRBD1
CATSRGRGSGSTF
>TRBJ2-4|TRBV4-3|.
CASSQELPDIQYF
>TRBJ2-1|TRBV7-9|TRBD1
CASNNGQGHTNEQFF
>TRBJ2-1|TRBV10-2|TRBD2
CASSTSGLYNEQFF
>TRBJ2-1|TRBV30|.
CAWNQGGRNEQFF
>TRBJ2-5|TRBV11-1|.
CASSLTIARGNSVETQYF
>TRBJ2-7|TRBV12-3/TRBV12-4|TRBD1
CASSPGQGVNEQYF
>TRBJ2-5|TRBV12-3/TRBV12-4|TRBD2
CASSSPLLASAQYF
>TRBJ2-7|TRBV5-1|.
CASSLDPSSYEQYF
>TRBJ2-4|TRBV2|.
CASSESGTRRIQYF
>TRBJ2-7|TRBV4-2|.
CASSQDLGLYEQYF
>TRBJ1-1|TRBV18|.
CASSPTLDRNTEAFF
>TRBJ2-1|TRBV5-1|TRBD2
CASSLNPSGLAGRYEQFF
>TRBJ2-3|TRBV20-1|.
CSTQKRAGTDTQYF
>TRBJ2-7|TRBV4-2|.
CASSPDGSEQYF
>TRBJ1-5|TRBV6-2/TRBV6-3|.
CASRDSNQPQHF
>TRBJ2-1|TRBV9|.
CASSPLVRYNEQFF
>TRBJ2-5|TRBV7-2|.
CASSSRGTQETQYF
>TRBJ2-1|TRBV20-1|TRBD1
CSYSGQSSYNEQFF
>TRBJ1-1|TRBV29-1|.
CSVEEFGGYGATEAFF
>TRBJ1-2|TRBV29-1|.
CSVEGGGPGYTF
>TRBJ2-1|TRBV6-5|.
CASSSIDPRLGQFF
>TRBJ2-3|TRBV4-2|TRBD2
CASSQAGLAVDTQYF
>TRBJ2-1|TRBV20-1|.
CSARAGRGRNEQFF
>TRBJ2-2|TRBV6-2/TRBV6-3|.
CASSYVEVSREVYTGELFF
>TRBJ2-3|TRBV7-3|.
CASSAPPGNTQYF
>TRBJ2-2|TRBV6-5|.
CASSYSNRQTGELFF